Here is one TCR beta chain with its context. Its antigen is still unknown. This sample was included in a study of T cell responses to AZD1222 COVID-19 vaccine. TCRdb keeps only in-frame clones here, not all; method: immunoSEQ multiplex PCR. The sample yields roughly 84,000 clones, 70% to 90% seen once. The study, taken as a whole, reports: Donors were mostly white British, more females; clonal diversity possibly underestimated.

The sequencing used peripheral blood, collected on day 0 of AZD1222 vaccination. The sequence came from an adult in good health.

DNA for the CDR3: TGTGCCAGTAGTAAGCCGACAGGGCCAAGAAGAGAGACCCAGTACTTC. Amino acids: CASSKPTGPRRETQYF. The chain joins TRBV19 to TRBJ2-5; 7 nucleotides align to TRBD1. The CDR3 has 16 amino acids. Looked up from germline, CDR1 is LNHDA and CDR2 is SQIVND (reference sequence). Trimming cost V 4 bases and J 4 bases; bases outside gene matches: 12.